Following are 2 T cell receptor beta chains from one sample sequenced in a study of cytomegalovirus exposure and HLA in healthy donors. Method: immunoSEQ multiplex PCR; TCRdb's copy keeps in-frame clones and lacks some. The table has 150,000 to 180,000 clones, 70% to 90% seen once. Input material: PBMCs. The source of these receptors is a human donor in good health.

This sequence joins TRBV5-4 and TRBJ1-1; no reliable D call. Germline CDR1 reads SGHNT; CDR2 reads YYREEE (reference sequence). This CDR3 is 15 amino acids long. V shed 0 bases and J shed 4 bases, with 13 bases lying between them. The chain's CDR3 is CASSLDRVPSTEAFF. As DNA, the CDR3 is TGTGCCAGCAGCTTGGACCGCGTCCCTAGCACTGAAGCTTTCTTT.

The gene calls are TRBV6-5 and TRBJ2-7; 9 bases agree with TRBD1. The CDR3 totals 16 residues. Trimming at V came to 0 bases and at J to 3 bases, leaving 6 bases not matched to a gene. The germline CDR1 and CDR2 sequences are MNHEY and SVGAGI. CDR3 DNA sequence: TGTGCCAGCAGTTACTCTAGGACAGGGGCCAACTACGAGCAGTACTTC. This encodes CASSYSRTGANYEQYF.